These 32 T cell receptor beta chains were all obtained from the same sample, sequenced in a study of T cell repertoires in cytomegalovirus infection. TCRdb analysed the reads with MiXCR anew, one entry per CDR3 protein. Among around 490,000 distinct CDR3 sequences listed, 26% were seen once. The specimen was PBMCs. The origin of the receptors is a human donor in good health (CMV status not recorded). Some clones in this sample may be carry-over from other donors' samples.

This clonotype was observed a handful of times. V gene TRBV6-2 or TRBV6-3 combines with J gene TRBJ2-1; 7 bases match TRBD1. Losses at the gene ends were 6 bases for V and 4 bases for J; bases not matched to a gene: 6. This CDR3 is built from 14 residues. Germline V CDR1 and CDR2: MNHEY, SVGEGT. As DNA, the CDR3 is TGTGCCAGCAGAGAAGACAGGGAGTACAATGAGCAGTTCTTC. Protein sequence: CASREDREYNEQFF.

This clonotype turned up a few times. The chain joins TRBV28 to TRBJ2-1; TRBD2 matches 7 bases. V trimming: 10 bases; J trimming: 6 bases; junction bases outside the gene matches: 12. CDR3 length: 14 amino acids. In germline, CDR1 is MDHEN, CDR2 SYDVKM. This CDR3 is CATSGGAAVNEQFF. The DNA for the CDR3 is TGTGCCACCTCGGGAGGCGCGGCTGTCAATGAGCAGTTCTTC. The full variable domain, with the rest looked up from reference TRBV28 and TRBJ2-1, is DVKVTQSSRYLVKRTGEKVFLECVQDMDHENMFWYRQDPGLGLRLIYFSYDVKMKEKGDIPEGYSVSREKKERFSLILESASTNQTSMYLCATSGGAAVNEQFFGPGTRLTVL.

The V and J genes are TRBV19 and TRBJ1-2; the D is unclear. Germline values: CDR1 LNHDA, CDR2 SQIVND (reference sequence). The CDR3 is made up of 17 amino acids. V lost 3 bases to trimming and J lost 0 bases, with 17 bases between them. CDR3 DNA sequence: TGTGCCAGTAGTATTATAGGGTTCCTTTCCGCTAACTATGGCTACACCTTC. It yields the protein CASSIIGFLSANYGYTF.

The chain carries TRBV28 and TRBJ2-3; D is unresolved. The V gene lost 2 bases and the J gene lost 0 bases, with 9 bases spanning the gap. The CDR3 extends over 15 amino acids. Germline V gene sequence: CDR1 MDHEN, CDR2 SYDVKM. CDR3 residues: CASSLHEASTDTQYF. The CDR3 coding sequence is TGTGCCAGCAGTTTACACGAGGCAAGCACAGATACGCAGTATTTT.

Ten or more counts support this clonotype. The chain recombines TRBV7-2 with TRBJ1-2; TRBD1 is a possible D gene (5 bases). Germline V gene lookup returns CDR1 SGHTA and CDR2 FQGNSA. CDR3 length: 17 residues. The V gene lost 0 bases and the J gene lost 4 bases, with 18 bases spanning the gap. In DNA, the CDR3 is TGTGCCAGCAGCTTAGCTTGGGGGGGGTCAGTGGGCTATGGCTACACCTTC. Protein product: CASSLAWGGSVGYGYTF.

This chain joins TRBV28 and TRBJ2-7; TRBD1 agrees at 8 bases. CDR3 length: 14 amino acids. CDR1 is MDHEN and CDR2 is SYDVKM in the germline V gene. V shed 8 bases, J shed 3 bases, and the junction held 9 bases outside the gene matches. The CDR3 coding sequence is TGTGCCAGCCAATCCGGACAGGGAGTCTACGAGCAGTACTTC. Protein product: CASQSGQGVYEQYF.

This clonotype was recorded a few times. V is TRBV6-2 or TRBV6-3 and J is TRBJ2-1, with unresolved D. This CDR3 is built from 14 residues. Germline CDR1 is MNHEY and CDR2 is SVGEGT. V was shortened by 1 base and J by 6 bases, with 10 bases between the two germline ends. The CDR3: CASSYLAPPNEQFF. CDR3 coding DNA: TGTGCCAGCAGTTACTTGGCTCCTCCCAATGAGCAGTTCTTC.

This clonotype has more than one count but fewer than ten. J is TRBJ2-2 and V is TRBV12-3 or TRBV12-4, with D possibly TRBD1 on 5 matching bases. V was trimmed by 0 bases and J by 3 bases, leaving 5 bases between them. The CDR3 runs to 14 residues. CDR3: CASSLARDTGELFF. The CDR3 region has the DNA TGTGCCAGCAGTTTAGCCAGGGACACCGGGGAGCTGTTTTTT.

The chain employs TRBV2 and TRBJ2-5, with a weak D call TRBD2 (5 bases). The CDR3 contains 13 residues. The germline gives CDR1 SNHLY, CDR2 FYNNEI. The V end lost 7 bases, the J end lost 4 bases, and 13 bases lay between the germline ends. CDR3 amino acids: CASKSSGPETQYF. CDR3 DNA: TGTGCCAGCAAGTCGAGCGGCCCAGAGACCCAGTACTTC. Combining the CDR3 with reference TRBV2 and TRBJ2-5 gives the whole variable domain EPEVTQTPSHQVTQMGQEVILRCVPISNHLYFYWYRQILGQKVEFLVSFYNNEISEKSEIFDDQFSVERPDGSNFTLKIRSTKLEDSAMYFCASKSSGPETQYFGPGTRLLVL.

The chain joins TRBV5-4 to TRBJ2-1, with D perhaps given as TRBD1 or TRBD2 (5 bases each). With 2 bases removed from V and 5 bases from J, the gap between germline ends came to 14 bases. This CDR3 is 15 amino acids long. Germline V gene data show CDR1 as SGHNT and CDR2 as YYREEE (reference sequence). Written as DNA, the CDR3 is TGTGCCAGCAGCTTCCCACTAGGGGCCAACAATGAGCAGTTCTTC. Translated, it gives CASSFPLGANNEQFF.

The chain links TRBV3-1 to TRBJ2-3, with TRBD2 identical over 10 bases. J lost 6 bases, V lost 3 bases, and 12 bases had no gene match. CDR3 length: 17 residues. Germline V gene sequence: CDR1 LGHDT, CDR2 YNNKEL (reference sequence). The CDR3 DNA follows: TGTGCCAGCAGCCATTACTGGACTAGCGGAGGGGTGGATACGCAGTATTTT. It specifies CASSHYWTSGGVDTQYF.

The V call is TRBV28, the J call TRBJ2-7, with D perhaps being TRBD1 or TRBD2 (7 bases each). In germline, CDR1 is MDHEN, CDR2 SYDVKM. CDR3 size: 15 residues. Trimming shortened V by 6 bases and J by 5 bases, and 20 bases separated the two germline ends. This chain's CDR3 is CASSLRTRGLDEQYF. The CDR3, as DNA: TGTGCCAGCAGCTTACGGACTAGGGGGCTTGACGAGCAGTACTTC.

The chain employs TRBV30 and TRBJ1-2; weak D call: TRBD1 (6 bases). Trimming left V 5 bases short and J 8 bases short, with 15 bases between. The CDR3 has 12 amino acids. Germline-derived CDR1 and CDR2 are GTSNPN and SVGIG (reference sequence). This CDR3 reads CAWVAGTLGYTF. CDR3 coding DNA: TGTGCCTGGGTCGCCGGGACACTCGGCTACACCTTC.

The J gene is TRBJ1-1, the V gene TRBV11-3; D remains unclear. V lost 1 base and J 1 base, leaving 22 bases between the germline ends. The CDR3 extends over 19 amino acids. Germline V CDR1 and CDR2: SGHNT, YENEEA. CDR3 amino acids: CASSLVGRWGTAGNTEAFF. The CDR3 region has the DNA TGTGCCAGCAGCTTAGTAGGTCGATGGGGTACGGCGGGGAACACTGAAGCTTTCTTT.

This clonotype was seen repeatedly, ten times or more. V is TRBV7-3 and J is TRBJ2-2, with D unresolved. The CDR3 is 15 residues long. V lost 0 bases, J lost 5 bases, and 10 bases lay in between. Germline CDR1 reads SGHTA; CDR2 reads FQGTGA. The CDR3 nucleotides read TGTGCCAGCAGCTTAACGACGGCTACTACCGGGGAGCTGTTTTTT. The encoded protein is CASSLTTATTGELFF. Together with reference TRBV7-3 and TRBJ2-2, the CDR3 gives the full variable domain: GAGVSQTPSNKVTEKGKYVELRCDPISGHTALYWYRQSLGQGPEFLIYFQGTGAADDSGLPNDRFFAVRPEGSVSTLKIQRTERGDSAVYLCASSLTTATTGELFFGEGSRLTVL.

This clonotype was seen repeatedly, ten times or more. J is TRBJ2-2 and V is TRBV6-2 or TRBV6-3, with 9 positions matching TRBD1. The length of the CDR3 is 16 residues. Germline V gene lookup returns CDR1 MNHEY and CDR2 SVGEGT. J lost 6 bases, V lost 0 bases, and 5 bases had no gene match. The CDR3 reads CASSYSGTGIAGELFF. In DNA form, the CDR3 reads TGTGCCAGCAGTTACTCTGGGACAGGGATTGCCGGGGAGCTGTTTTTT.

Worth noting for this clonotype: A read error is possible here, since a much larger clone lies one base away. The rearrangement uses TRBV6-2 or TRBV6-3 and TRBJ2-5; D unresolved. The CDR3 sequence is 13 residues long. CDR1 is MNHEY, CDR2 SVGEGT, per germline. The CDR3 bases are TGTGCCAACAGTTACAACAGAAAAGAGACCCAGTACTTC. Protein product: CANSYNRKETQYF.

This clonotype has more than one count but fewer than ten. The rearrangement joins TRBV18 to TRBJ2-5; the D is unclear. The germline V gene has CDR1 KGHSH and CDR2 LQKENI. This CDR3 spans 13 amino acids. The ends were cut back, 0 bases at V and 4 bases at J, with 6 bases in the middle. CDR3 in DNA: TGTGCCAGCTCACCACCGACCCGAGAGACCCAGTACTTC. Translated, it gives CASSPPTRETQYF. The variable domain in full, with the rest retrieved from reference TRBV18 and TRBJ2-5, is NAGVMQNPRHLVRRRGQEARLRCSPMKGHSHVYWYRQLPEEGLKFMVYLQKENIIDESGMPKERFSAEFPKEGPSILRIQQVVRGDSAAYFCASSPPTRETQYFGPGTRLLVL.

The J gene is TRBJ1-2, the V gene TRBV28; D gene ambiguous. This CDR3 is built from 11 residues. The germline V gene encodes CDR1 MDHEN and CDR2 SYDVKM. V dropped 4 bases and J dropped 8 bases, with 8 bases sitting between them. The CDR3 sequence is CASSWGFGYTF. CDR3 DNA sequence: TGTGCCAGCAGTTGGGGTTTCGGCTACACCTTC.

The chain combines TRBV7-9 with TRBJ2-5; tentatively, D is TRBD1 (6 bases). V lost 4 bases, J lost 5 bases, and 17 bases lay in between. This CDR3 spans 15 amino acids. Germline V CDR1 and CDR2: SEHNR, FQNEAQ (reference sequence). CDR3 residues: CASSSSAGVGETQYF. As DNA, the CDR3 is TGTGCCAGCAGCTCATCCGCAGGGGTAGGGGAGACCCAGTACTTC. The whole variable domain, remainder taken from reference TRBV7-9 and TRBJ2-5, is DTGVSQNPRHKITKRGQNVTFRCDPISEHNRLYWYRQTLGQGPEFLTYFQNEAQLEKSRLLSDRFSAERPKGSFSTLEIQRTEQGDSAMYLCASSSSAGVGETQYFGPGTRLLVL.

The V and J genes are TRBV19 and TRBJ2-1; no reliable D call. The CDR3 runs 13 residues. Trimming took 5 bases from V and 8 from J, leaving 13 bases between them. CDR1 LNHDA and CDR2 SQIVND come from the germline V gene (reference sequence). The CDR3 DNA is TGTGCCAGTAGTCCGGATACGGCAGATGAGCAGTTCTTC. Its translation: CASSPDTADEQFF.

This clonotype was seen a few times. The gene calls are TRBV28 and TRBJ2-7; 9 bases match TRBD2. Germline CDR1 is MDHEN and CDR2 is SYDVKM. V shed 7 bases, J shed 4 bases, and the junction held 14 bases outside the gene matches. This CDR3 spans 16 amino acids. CDR3 bases: TGTGCCAGCAACCTTGTGGTTAGCGGGAGAGGGTACGAGCAGTACTTC. This gives the protein CASNLVVSGRGYEQYF.

Only a few counts were recorded for this clonotype. The rearrangement links TRBV29-1 to TRBJ1-1; unclear D gene. This CDR3 spans 11 amino acids. Germline values: CDR1 SQVTM, CDR2 ANQGSEA. The V end was cut by 7 bases, the J end by 4 bases, with 10 bases between. CDR3 in amino acids: CSGREVTEAFF. The CDR3 coding sequence is TGCAGCGGGAGGGAGGTCACTGAAGCTTTCTTT.

The table lists this clonotype with a few counts. The chain uses TRBV19 and TRBJ2-3; the match to TRBD2 covers 13 bases. Germline assignment: CDR1 LNHDA and CDR2 SQIVND (reference sequence). V gave up 1 base and J gave up 5 bases; unmatched junction bases: 3. The CDR3 contains 16 residues. The CDR3 DNA sequence: TGTGCCAGTAGTATAGGCGGACTAGCGGGAGAAGATACGCAGTATTTT. Protein: CASSIGGLAGEDTQYF.

Only a few counts were recorded for this clonotype. The V call is TRBV7-8, the J call TRBJ2-3; 10 bases line up with TRBD2. Germline CDR1 reads SGHVS; CDR2 reads FQNEAQ. The CDR3 sequence is 16 residues long. V dropped 0 bases and J dropped 8; count of bases not matched to a gene: 8. For the CDR3, the DNA is TGTGCCAGCAGCTTAGCCCAGCGGGAGGGCCTCGGTACGCAGTATTTT. Protein product: CASSLAQREGLGTQYF. Using reference TRBV7-8 and TRBJ2-3 for the parts outside the CDR3, the full variable domain is GAGVSQSPRYKVAKRGQDVALRCDPISGHVSLFWYQQALGQGPEFLTYFQNEAQLDKSGLPSDRFFAERPEGSVSTLKIQRTQQEDSAVYLCASSLAQREGLGTQYFGPGTRLTVL.

J is TRBJ2-7 and V is TRBV6-2 or TRBV6-3; tentatively, D is TRBD1 (5 bases). Germline CDR1 is MNHEY and CDR2 is SVGEGT. Between the trimmed V and J ends, which lost 2 bases and 3 bases, there was a span of 5 bases. The CDR3 has 12 amino acids. The CDR3 loop is CASSYTGYEQYV. The CDR3 DNA follows: TGTGCCAGCAGTTACACAGGCTACGAGCAGTACGTC.

This sequence joins TRBV28 and TRBJ1-6; D is perhaps TRBD1 (6 bases). CDR1 MDHEN and CDR2 SYDVKM come from the germline V gene. The CDR3 consists of 12 residues. Trimming removed 8 bases from V and 7 bases from J, with 9 bases in between. The CDR3 nucleotides are TGTGCCAGCCAAGACAGGAATTCACCCCTCCACTTT. It translates to CASQDRNSPLHF.

The chain employs TRBV6-6 and TRBJ1-1; TRBD1 aligns across 10 bases. CDR1 MNHNY and CDR2 SVGAGI come from the germline V gene (reference sequence). J gave up 2 bases and V 2 bases, and 5 bases lay outside the gene matches. This CDR3 has 16 amino acids. CDR3 in DNA: TGTGCCAGCAGTTACGACCGGGACAGGGGTAACACTGAAGCTTTCTTT. Residues: CASSYDRDRGNTEAFF.

In its sample, this clonotype was seen once. This chain connects TRBV9 to TRBJ2-1; D uncertain. This CDR3 is 13 amino acids long. The germline V gene encodes CDR1 SGDLS and CDR2 YYNGEE. The V and J ends lost 2 bases and 4 bases respectively, with 7 bases between them. CDR3 nucleotides: TGTGCCAGCAGCGTCCAGGTGTACAATGAGCAGTTCTTC. It codes for CASSVQVYNEQFF.

The chain combines TRBV25-1 with TRBJ2-2; possible D gene TRBD1, 5 bases. Trimming pared 9 bases from V and 0 bases from J, leaving 11 bases between. Germline V gives CDR1 MGHDK, CDR2 SYGVNS. The CDR3 runs to 14 residues. DNA of the CDR3: TGTGCCAGTAGAGACAGCCCGAACACCGGGGAGCTGTTTTTT. This sequence encodes CASRDSPNTGELFF.

This clonotype was found many times. CDR3 nucleotides: TGTGCCAGCAGTTTGGGACTAGCGGCCCCCCGTTCGACCCAGTACTTC. It encodes CASSLGLAAPRSTQYF. The chain combines TRBV27 with TRBJ2-5; 11 bases align to TRBD2. Losses at the gene ends were 3 bases for V and 7 bases for J; bases not matched to a gene: 10. This CDR3 spans 16 amino acids. Germline-derived CDR1 and CDR2 are MNHEY and SMNVEV (reference sequence).

This clonotype has ten or more counts. This chain links TRBV7-2 with TRBJ2-3; TRBD2 aligns across 9 bases. The CDR3 has 15 residues. Trimming at V came to 5 bases and at J to 2 bases, leaving 5 bases not matched to a gene. The V gene's germline CDR1 is SGHTA and CDR2 FQGNSA. The CDR3 DNA reads as TGTGCCAGCAGCCTGGGGGGACTAGCCACAGATACGCAGTATTTT. Translated, it gives CASSLGGLATDTQYF.